This T cell receptor beta chain stems from a study of T cell changes during pregnancy in multiple sclerosis. Only in-frame clones appear in the TCRdb table, and some are missing; sequencing was by immunoSEQ multiplex PCR. The sample consists of about 22,000 clones, around 93% of them appearing once. V was clipped by 7 bases and J by 5 bases; unmatched bases: 8. Germline lookup yields CDR1 SQVTM and CDR2 ANQGSEA. CDR3 length equals 13 residues. This clone showed up just once. This TCR came from a female donor with multiple sclerosis, enrolled in a pregnancy study. The input for sequencing was CD8+ T cells from peripheral blood mononuclear cells, taken in the third trimester of pregnancy. The gene calls are TRBV29-1 and TRBJ1-1; TRBD1 agrees at 9 bases. The CDR3 loop reads CSAGRGQGTEAFF. The DNA of the CDR3 is TGCAGCGCGGGTCGCGGACAGGGGACTGAAGCTTTCTTT.